This entry describes one TCR beta chain. Its specificity is unknown. The data belong to a study of cytomegalovirus exposure and HLA in healthy donors. In the study overall: According to later analysis, the same platform produced the 120 or so validation and under 750 first-cohort repertoires. Regarding the study as a whole: CMV antigen specificity of three CMV-associated chains was confirmed in vitro.

Only in-frame clones appear in the TCRdb table, and some are missing; sequencing was by immunoSEQ multiplex PCR. The sample records 150,000 or so clones, around nine tenths being singletons. The donors were part of the validation cohort, which consisted of under 150 subjects and was separate from the first cohort of 670 or so subjects. CDR3 length: 11 residues. V shed 9 bases and J shed 10 bases, with 10 bases lying between them. The chain carries TRBV23-1 and TRBJ1-6; D is uncertain. TRBV23-1 is an ORF, and what it does is uncertain. The TCR was taken from a young man in good health and CMV-seropositive. Material: PBMCs. CDR3 nucleotides: TGCGCCAGAGGAAGGAGGTCACCCCTCCACTTT. It codes for CARGRRSPLHF.